The 11 T cell receptor beta chains below were found in one sample sequenced in a study of tumor-infiltrating lymphocytes in localized non-small cell lung cancer (dated by TCRdb to the early 2020s). The library relied on the immunoSEQ multiplex PCR assay. The clones in this table, taken by TCRdb from immuneACCESS, are in-frame only. Not every clone is retained; where verified, under half of the shortfall comes from an unresolved V gene, and the cause of the rest is unknown. In this sample the table shows roughly 13,000 clones, about 74% of which occur a single time. The top ten clones comprise about 4% of the sample. Source material: lung tumor tissue. These receptor sequences come from a human donor with non-small cell lung cancer.

This clone came up once. V is TRBV11-3 and J is TRBJ2-2; D is uncertain. CDR3 length: 13 amino acids. V gave up 2 bases and J gave up 0 bases, with 1 base separating them. Germline loops: CDR1 SGHNT, CDR2 YENEEA. The CDR3 sequence is CASSLTNTGELFF. The CDR3 nucleotides are TGTGCCAGCAGCTTAACGAACACCGGGGAGCTGTTTTTT.

This chain uses TRBV5-6 with TRBJ2-1, with 16 bases matching TRBD2. In germline, CDR1 is SGHDT, CDR2 YYEEEE. The CDR3 is 18 residues long. The junction had 6 bases not matched to a gene; V was cut back by 3 bases and J by 3 bases. The CDR3 region has the DNA TGTGCCAGCAGCTCGACCGGGACTAGCGGGAGGGGCTACAATGAGCAGTTCTTC. Its translation: CASSSTGTSGRGYNEQFF.

This clone has just a few counts. This chain connects TRBV7-9 to TRBJ1-6; no clear D. The CDR3 consists of 14 residues. V was clipped by 1 base and J by 10 bases, with 11 bases between them. Germline CDR1 reads SEHNR; CDR2 reads FQNEAQ (reference sequence). For the CDR3, the DNA is TGTGCCAGCAGCTTAGTCGAGGTCAGCTCACCCCTCCACTTT. This gives the protein CASSLVEVSSPLHF.

The rearrangement links TRBV30 to TRBJ1-5; D uncertain. Germline CDR1 GTSNPN, CDR2 SVGIG (reference sequence). The CDR3 totals 13 residues. V lost 2 bases to trimming and J lost 3 bases, with 8 bases between them. The CDR3 DNA sequence: TGTGCCTGGAGTACCCAGTACAATCAGCCCCAGCATTTT. It encodes CAWSTQYNQPQHF.

The table lists this clone with a count of one. The chain links TRBV28 to TRBJ2-3, with TRBD1 identical over 8 bases. The junction had 1 base not matched to a gene; V was cut back by 4 bases and J by 1 base. Germline assignment: CDR1 MDHEN and CDR2 SYDVKM. CDR3 length equals 14 residues. The DNA of the CDR3 is TGTGCCAGCAGTTCGACAGGGGGCACAGATACGCAGTATTTT. This translates into CASSSTGGTDTQYF.

The table lists this clone with a count of one. The chain recombines TRBV19 with TRBJ2-3; D might be TRBD1 (6 bases). V lost 0 bases and J 4 bases, leaving 11 bases between the germline ends. Germline V gene lookup returns CDR1 LNHDA and CDR2 SQIVND (reference sequence). This CDR3 region has 15 residues. The CDR3 region is CASSIDRGRADTQYF. In DNA form, the CDR3 reads TGTGCCAGTAGTATAGACAGGGGTAGGGCAGATACGCAGTATTTT. The complete variable domain, with remaining parts taken from reference TRBV19 and TRBJ2-3, reads DGGITQSPKYLFRKEGQNVTLSCEQNLNHDAMYWYRQDPGQGLRLIYYSQIVNDFQKGDIAEGYSVSREKKESFPLTVTSAQKNPTAFYLCASSIDRGRADTQYFGPGTRLTVL.

The chain combines TRBV19 with TRBJ1-5; TRBD1 might be the D (6 bases). The CDR3 covers 16 residues. The germline V gene encodes CDR1 LNHDA and CDR2 SQIVND (reference sequence). The ends were cut back, 3 bases at V and 9 bases at J, with 21 bases in the middle. CDR3: CASSMGAGSFQGPQHF. DNA of the CDR3: TGTGCCAGTAGTATGGGGGCAGGTTCCTTCCAGGGGCCCCAGCATTTT. The variable domain in full, with the rest retrieved from reference TRBV19 and TRBJ1-5, is DGGITQSPKYLFRKEGQNVTLSCEQNLNHDAMYWYRQDPGQGLRLIYYSQIVNDFQKGDIAEGYSVSREKKESFPLTVTSAQKNPTAFYLCASSMGAGSFQGPQHFGDGTRLSIL.

This clone was counted between two and nine times. This chain joins TRBV18 and TRBJ2-7; D gene ambiguous. Trimming removed 2 bases from V and 5 bases from J, with 10 bases in between. CDR1 KGHSH and CDR2 LQKENI come from the germline V gene. The CDR3 runs to 13 residues. CDR3 amino acids: CASSPRASHEQYF. The CDR3 nucleotides read TGTGCCAGCTCACCAAGGGCGTCCCACGAGCAGTACTTC. Based on the CDR3 plus reference TRBV18 and TRBJ2-7, the full variable domain is NAGVMQNPRHLVRRRGQEARLRCSPMKGHSHVYWYRQLPEEGLKFMVYLQKENIIDESGMPKERFSAEFPKEGPSILRIQQVVRGDSAAYFCASSPRASHEQYFGPGTRLTVT.

The rearrangement joins TRBV4-3 to TRBJ1-1, with D possibly being TRBD1 (5 bases). V was clipped by 4 bases and J by 1 base, with 7 bases between them. Germline CDR1 reads LGHNA; CDR2 reads YSLEER. The CDR3 extends over 13 amino acids. The CDR3 bases are TGCGCCAGCAGCCTGAGGGGGAACACTGAAGCTTTCTTT. Translating it yields CASSLRGNTEAFF.

The chain couples TRBV11-2 to TRBJ1-6; weak D call: TRBD1 (5 bases). Per germline, CDR1 SGHAT and CDR2 FQNNGV. V lost 5 bases to trimming and J lost 15 bases, with 20 bases between them. This CDR3 comprises 14 residues. The CDR3 DNA reads as TGTGCCAGCAGCCCCACTTCCCCAGGGCTTCTCCTCCACTTT. It is translated as CASSPTSPGLLLHF.

The gene calls are TRBV5-8 and TRBJ2-2; 10 positions match TRBD2. CDR1 is SGHTS and CDR2 is YDEGEE in the germline V gene. After removal of 4 bases from V and 6 bases from J, the junction contained 9 bases not matched to a gene. This CDR3 has 16 residues. The CDR3 loop reads CASSPLAGEGAGELFF. The CDR3 DNA follows: TGTGCCAGCAGCCCCCTAGCGGGAGAGGGGGCCGGGGAGCTGTTTTTT.